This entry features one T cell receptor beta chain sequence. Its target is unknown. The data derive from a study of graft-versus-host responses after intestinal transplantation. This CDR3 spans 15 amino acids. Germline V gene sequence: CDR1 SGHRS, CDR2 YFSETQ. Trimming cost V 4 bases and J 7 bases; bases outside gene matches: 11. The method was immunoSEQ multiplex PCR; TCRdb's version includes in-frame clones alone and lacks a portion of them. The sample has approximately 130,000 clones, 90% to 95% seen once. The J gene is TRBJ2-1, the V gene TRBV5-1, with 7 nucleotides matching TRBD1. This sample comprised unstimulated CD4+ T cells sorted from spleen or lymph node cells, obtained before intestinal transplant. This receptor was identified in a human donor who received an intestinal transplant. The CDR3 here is CASSQGQPLLNEQFF. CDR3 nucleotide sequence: TGCGCCAGCAGCCAGGGACAGCCACTTCTAAATGAGCAGTTCTTC.